The source of this T cell receptor (beta chain) is a study of blood T cell repertoires in COVID-19. Overall study context: COVID-19 samples, acute and convalescent, were from the United States, Italy and Spain.

Seattle's enrolled individuals joined amid active infection and were then monitored longitudinally. Produced via immunoSEQ multiplex PCR; TCRdb's table is partial and in-frame only. The sample contains fewer than 250,000 clones, 85% to 95% of which appear only once. Germline CDR1 reads MNHEY; CDR2 reads SMNVEV (reference sequence). This CDR3 spans 16 amino acids. The ends were cut back, 2 bases at V and 7 bases at J, with 15 bases in the middle. The sample comprised peripheral blood. The clonotype originates from a man aged 25-45 years with COVID-19, enrolled during active disease. The J gene is TRBJ1-6, the V gene TRBV27; possible D gene TRBD1, 5 bases. The CDR3 DNA is TGTGCCAGCAGTTTAAGGGTTGGCAGGGTGAATTCACCCCTCCACTTT. This encodes CASSLRVGRVNSPLHF.